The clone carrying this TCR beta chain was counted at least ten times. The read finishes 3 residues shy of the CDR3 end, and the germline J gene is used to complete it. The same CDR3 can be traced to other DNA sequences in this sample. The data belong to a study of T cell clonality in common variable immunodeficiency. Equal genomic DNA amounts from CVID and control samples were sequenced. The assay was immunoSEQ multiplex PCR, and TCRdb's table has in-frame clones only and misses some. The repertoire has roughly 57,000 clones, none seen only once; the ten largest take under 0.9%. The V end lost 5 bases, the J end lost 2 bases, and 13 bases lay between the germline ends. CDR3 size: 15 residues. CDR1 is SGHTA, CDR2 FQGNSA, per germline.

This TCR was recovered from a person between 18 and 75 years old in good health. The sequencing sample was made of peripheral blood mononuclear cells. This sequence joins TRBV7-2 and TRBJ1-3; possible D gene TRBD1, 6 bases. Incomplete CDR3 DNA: TGTGCCAGCAGCCCACAGGGATTTACTGGAAACACC. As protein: CASSPQGFTGNT. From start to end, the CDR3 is CASSPQGFTGNTIYF.